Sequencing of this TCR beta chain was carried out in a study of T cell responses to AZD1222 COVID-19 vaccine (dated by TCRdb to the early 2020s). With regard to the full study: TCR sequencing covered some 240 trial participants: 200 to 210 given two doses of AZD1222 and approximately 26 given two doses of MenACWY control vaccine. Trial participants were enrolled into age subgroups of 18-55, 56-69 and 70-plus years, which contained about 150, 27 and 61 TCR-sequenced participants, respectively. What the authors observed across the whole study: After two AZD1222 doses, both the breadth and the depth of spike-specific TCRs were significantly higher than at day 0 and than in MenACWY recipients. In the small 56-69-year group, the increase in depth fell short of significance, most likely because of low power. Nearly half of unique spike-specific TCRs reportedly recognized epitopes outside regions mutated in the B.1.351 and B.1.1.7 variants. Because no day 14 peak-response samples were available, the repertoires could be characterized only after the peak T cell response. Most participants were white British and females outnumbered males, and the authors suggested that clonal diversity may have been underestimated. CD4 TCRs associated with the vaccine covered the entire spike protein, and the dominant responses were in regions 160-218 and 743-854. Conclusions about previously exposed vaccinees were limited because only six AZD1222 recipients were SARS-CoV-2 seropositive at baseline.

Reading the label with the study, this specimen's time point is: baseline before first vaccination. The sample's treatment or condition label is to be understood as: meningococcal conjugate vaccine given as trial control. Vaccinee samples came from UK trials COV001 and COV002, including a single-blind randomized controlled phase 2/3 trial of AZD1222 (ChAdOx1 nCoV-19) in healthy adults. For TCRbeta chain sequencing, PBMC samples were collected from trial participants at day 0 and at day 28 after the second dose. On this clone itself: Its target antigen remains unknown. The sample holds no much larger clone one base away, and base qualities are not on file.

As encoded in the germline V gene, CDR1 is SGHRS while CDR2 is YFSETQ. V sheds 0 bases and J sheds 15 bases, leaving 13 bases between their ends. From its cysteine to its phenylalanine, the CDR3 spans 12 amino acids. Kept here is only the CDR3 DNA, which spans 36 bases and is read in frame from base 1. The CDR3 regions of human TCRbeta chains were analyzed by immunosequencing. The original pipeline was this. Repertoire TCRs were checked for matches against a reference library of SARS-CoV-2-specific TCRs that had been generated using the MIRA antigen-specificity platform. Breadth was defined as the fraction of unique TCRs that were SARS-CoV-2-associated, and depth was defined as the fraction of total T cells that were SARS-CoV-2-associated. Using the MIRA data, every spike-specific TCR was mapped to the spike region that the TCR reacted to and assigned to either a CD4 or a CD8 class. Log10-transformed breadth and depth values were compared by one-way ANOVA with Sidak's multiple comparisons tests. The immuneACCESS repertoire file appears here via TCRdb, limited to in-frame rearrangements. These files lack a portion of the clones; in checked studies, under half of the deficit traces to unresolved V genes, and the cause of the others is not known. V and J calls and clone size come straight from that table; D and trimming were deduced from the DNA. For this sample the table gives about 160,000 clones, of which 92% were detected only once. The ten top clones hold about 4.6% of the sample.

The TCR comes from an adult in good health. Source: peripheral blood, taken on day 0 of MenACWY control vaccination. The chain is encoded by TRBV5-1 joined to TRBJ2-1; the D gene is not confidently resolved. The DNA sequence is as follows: TGCGCCAGCAGCTTGGACCTACCACCGGCGTTCTTC. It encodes CASSLDLPPAFF.